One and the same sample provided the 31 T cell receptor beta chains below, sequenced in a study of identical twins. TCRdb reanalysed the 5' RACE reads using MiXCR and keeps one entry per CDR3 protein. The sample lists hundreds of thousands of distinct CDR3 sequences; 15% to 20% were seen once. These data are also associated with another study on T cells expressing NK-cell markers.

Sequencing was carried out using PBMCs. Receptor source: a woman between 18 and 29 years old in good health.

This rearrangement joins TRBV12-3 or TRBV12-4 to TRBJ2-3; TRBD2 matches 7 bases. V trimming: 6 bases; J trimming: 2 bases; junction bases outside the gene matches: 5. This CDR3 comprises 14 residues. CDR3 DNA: TGTGCCAGCAGGCCAACTAGCGCCACAGATACGCAGTATTTT. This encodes CASRPTSATDTQYF.

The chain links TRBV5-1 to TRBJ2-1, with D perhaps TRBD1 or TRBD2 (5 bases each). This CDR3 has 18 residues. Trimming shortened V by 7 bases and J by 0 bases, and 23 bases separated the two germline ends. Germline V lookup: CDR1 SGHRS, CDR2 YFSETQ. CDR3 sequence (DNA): TGCGCCAGCCGAAATAGGACGGGACGTAGACCCTCCTACAATGAGCAGTTCTTC. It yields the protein CASRNRTGRRPSYNEQFF. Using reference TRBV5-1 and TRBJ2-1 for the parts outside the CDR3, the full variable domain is KAGVTQTPRYLIKTRGQQVTLSCSPISGHRSVSWYQQTPGQGLQFLFEYFSETQRNKGNFPGRFSGRQFSNSRSEMNVSTLELGDSALYLCASRNRTGRRPSYNEQFFGPGTRLTVL.

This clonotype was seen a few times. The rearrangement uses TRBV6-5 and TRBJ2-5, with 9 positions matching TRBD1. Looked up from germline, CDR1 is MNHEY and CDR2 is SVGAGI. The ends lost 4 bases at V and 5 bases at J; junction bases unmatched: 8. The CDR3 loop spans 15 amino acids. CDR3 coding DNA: TGTGCCAGCAGTTCCCGGACAGGGGCTGAGGAGACCCAGTACTTC. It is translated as CASSSRTGAEETQYF.

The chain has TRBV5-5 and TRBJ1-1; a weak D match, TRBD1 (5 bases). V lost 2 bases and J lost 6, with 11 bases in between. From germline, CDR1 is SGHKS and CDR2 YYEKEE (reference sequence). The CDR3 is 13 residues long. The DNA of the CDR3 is TGTGCCAGCAGCTTTTTGGGAGGGGCTGAAGCTTTCTTT. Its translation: CASSFLGGAEAFF.

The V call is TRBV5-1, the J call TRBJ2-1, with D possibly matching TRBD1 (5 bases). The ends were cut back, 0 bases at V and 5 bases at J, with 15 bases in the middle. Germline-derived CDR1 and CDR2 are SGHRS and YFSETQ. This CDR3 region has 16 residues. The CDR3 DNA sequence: TGCGCCAGCAGCTTGGCCTTGGCAGGGCACCACAATGAGCAGTTCTTC. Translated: CASSLALAGHHNEQFF.

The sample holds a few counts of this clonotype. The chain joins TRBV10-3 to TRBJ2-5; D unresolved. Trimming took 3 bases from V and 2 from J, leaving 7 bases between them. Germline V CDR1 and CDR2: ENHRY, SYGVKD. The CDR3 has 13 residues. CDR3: CAISDYEQETQYF. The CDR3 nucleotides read TGTGCCATCAGTGATTACGAACAAGAGACCCAGTACTTC.

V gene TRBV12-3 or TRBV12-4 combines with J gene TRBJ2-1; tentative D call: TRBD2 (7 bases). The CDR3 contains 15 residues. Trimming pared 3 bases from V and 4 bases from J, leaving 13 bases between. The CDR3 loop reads CASSFGGGRYNEQFF. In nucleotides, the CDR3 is TGTGCCAGCAGTTTTGGCGGGGGCCGTTACAATGAGCAGTTCTTC.

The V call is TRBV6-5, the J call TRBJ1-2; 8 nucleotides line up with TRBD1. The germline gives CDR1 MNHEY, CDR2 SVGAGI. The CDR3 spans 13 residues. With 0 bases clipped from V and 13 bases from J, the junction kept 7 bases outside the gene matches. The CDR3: CASSYSKVTGGTF. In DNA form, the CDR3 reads TGTGCCAGCAGTTACTCGAAAGTAACAGGGGGCACCTTC.

The CDR3 loop is CASRRTALTGELFF. The CDR3 DNA follows: TGCGCCAGCAGGCGGACAGCACTCACCGGGGAGCTGTTTTTT. V is TRBV5-1 and J is TRBJ2-2; TRBD1 might be the D (6 bases). V was shortened by 5 bases and J by 4 bases, with 12 bases between the two germline ends. Germline lookup yields CDR1 SGHRS and CDR2 YFSETQ. The CDR3 contains 14 residues.

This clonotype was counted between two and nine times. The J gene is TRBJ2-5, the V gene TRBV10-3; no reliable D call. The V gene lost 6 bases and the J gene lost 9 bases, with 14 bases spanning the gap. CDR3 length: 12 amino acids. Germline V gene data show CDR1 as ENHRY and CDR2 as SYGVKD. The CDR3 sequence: CAIREQMGSQYF. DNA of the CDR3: TGTGCCATCAGGGAGCAAATGGGGTCCCAGTACTTC.

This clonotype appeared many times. The CDR3 DNA reads TGCGCCAGCAGCTTGACTAGCGGGACTACAGATACGCAGTATTTT. It encodes CASSLTSGTTDTQYF. The chain carries TRBV5-1 and TRBJ2-3, with 10 nucleotides matching TRBD2. CDR1 is SGHRS, CDR2 YFSETQ, per germline. J gave up 3 bases and V 1 base, and 2 bases lay outside the gene matches. This CDR3 contains 15 residues.

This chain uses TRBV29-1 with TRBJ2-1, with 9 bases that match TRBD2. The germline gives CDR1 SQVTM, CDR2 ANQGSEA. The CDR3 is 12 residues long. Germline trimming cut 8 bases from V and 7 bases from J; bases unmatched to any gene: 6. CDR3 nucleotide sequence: TGCAGCCCACGGCTAGCGGGAAATGAGCAGTTCTTC. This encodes CSPRLAGNEQFF.

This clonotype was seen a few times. This CDR3 reads CASSDQGPRNEQFF. Here the CDR3 DNA reads TGCGCCAGCAGTGATCAGGGACCTCGCAATGAGCAGTTCTTC. The chain carries TRBV10-1 and TRBJ2-1; D might be TRBD1 or TRBD2, each matching 5 bases. Trimming shortened V by 3 bases and J by 6 bases, and 12 bases separated the two germline ends. The V gene's germline CDR1 is WNHNN and CDR2 SYGVQD (reference sequence). The CDR3 totals 14 residues.

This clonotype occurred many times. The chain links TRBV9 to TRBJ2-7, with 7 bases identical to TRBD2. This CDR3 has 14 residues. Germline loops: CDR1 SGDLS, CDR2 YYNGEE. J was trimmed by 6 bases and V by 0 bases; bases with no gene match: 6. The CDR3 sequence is CASSVGAGEVEQYF. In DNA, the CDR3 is TGTGCCAGCAGCGTAGGGGCGGGAGAGGTCGAGCAGTACTTC.

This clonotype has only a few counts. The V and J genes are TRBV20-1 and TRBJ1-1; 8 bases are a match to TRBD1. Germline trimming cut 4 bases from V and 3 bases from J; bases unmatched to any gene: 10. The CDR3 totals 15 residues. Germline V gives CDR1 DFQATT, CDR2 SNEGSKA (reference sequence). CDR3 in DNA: TGCAGTGCTACCCAGGGGGCTTCCTTGGACACTGAAGCTTTCTTT. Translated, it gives CSATQGASLDTEAFF.

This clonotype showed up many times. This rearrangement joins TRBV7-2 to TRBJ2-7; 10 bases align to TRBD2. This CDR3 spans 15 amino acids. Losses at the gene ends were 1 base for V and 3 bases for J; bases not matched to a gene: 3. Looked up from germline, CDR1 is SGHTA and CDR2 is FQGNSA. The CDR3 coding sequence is TGTGCCAGCAGCTTAGGCTCTAGCGGGGGCTACGAGCAGTACTTC. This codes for CASSLGSSGGYEQYF.

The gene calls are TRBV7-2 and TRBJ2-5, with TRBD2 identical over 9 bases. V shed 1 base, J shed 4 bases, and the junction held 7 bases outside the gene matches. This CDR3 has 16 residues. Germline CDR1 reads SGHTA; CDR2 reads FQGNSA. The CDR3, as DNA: TGTGCCAGCAGCTTAGGGATAGCGGGAGTAGGAGAGACCCAGTACTTC. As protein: CASSLGIAGVGETQYF. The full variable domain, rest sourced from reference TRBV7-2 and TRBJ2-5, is GAGVSQSPSNKVTEKGKDVELRCDPISGHTALYWYRQSLGQGLEFLIYFQGNSAPDKSGLPSDRFSAERTGGSVSTLTIQRTQQEDSAVYLCASSLGIAGVGETQYFGPGTRLLVL.

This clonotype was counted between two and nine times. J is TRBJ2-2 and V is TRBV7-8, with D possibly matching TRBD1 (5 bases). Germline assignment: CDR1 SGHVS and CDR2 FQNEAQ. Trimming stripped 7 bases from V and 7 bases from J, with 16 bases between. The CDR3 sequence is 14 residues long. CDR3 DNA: TGTGCCAGCACCCGACAGTCGAGTATCGGGGAGCTGTTTTTT. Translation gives CASTRQSSIGELFF.

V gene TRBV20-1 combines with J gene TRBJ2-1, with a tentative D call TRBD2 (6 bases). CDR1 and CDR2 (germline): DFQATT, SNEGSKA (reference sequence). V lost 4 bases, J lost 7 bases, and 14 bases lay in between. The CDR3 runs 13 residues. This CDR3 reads CSAKLPGLNEQFF. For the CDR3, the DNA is TGCAGTGCTAAGCTTCCGGGACTTAATGAGCAGTTCTTC.

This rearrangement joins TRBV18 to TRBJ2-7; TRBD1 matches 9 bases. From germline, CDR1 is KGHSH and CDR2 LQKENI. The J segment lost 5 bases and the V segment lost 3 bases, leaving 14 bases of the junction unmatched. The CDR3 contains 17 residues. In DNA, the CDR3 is TGTGCCAGCTCACCCCAGCAGGGTTGGGACAGGGCAAACGAGCAGTACTTC. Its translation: CASSPQQGWDRANEQYF.

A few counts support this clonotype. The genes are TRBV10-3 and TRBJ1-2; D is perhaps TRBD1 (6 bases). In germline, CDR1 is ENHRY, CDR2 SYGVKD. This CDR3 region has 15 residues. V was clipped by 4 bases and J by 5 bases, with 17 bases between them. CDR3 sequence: CAISAPGTRAYGYTF. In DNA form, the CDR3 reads TGTGCCATCAGTGCCCCCGGGACAAGGGCTTATGGCTACACCTTC.

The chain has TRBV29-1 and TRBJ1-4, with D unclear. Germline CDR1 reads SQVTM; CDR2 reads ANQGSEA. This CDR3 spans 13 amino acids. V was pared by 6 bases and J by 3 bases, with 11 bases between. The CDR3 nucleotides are TGCAGCGTGAACCACGGTTCTAATGAAAAACTGTTTTTT. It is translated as CSVNHGSNEKLFF.

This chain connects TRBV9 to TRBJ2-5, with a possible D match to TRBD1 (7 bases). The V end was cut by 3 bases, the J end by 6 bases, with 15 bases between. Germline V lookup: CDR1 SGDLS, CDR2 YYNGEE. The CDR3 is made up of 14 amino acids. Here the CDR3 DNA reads TGTGCCAGCAGCGAGGAGGGGGCTGACAAGACCCAGTACTTC. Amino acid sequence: CASSEEGADKTQYF.

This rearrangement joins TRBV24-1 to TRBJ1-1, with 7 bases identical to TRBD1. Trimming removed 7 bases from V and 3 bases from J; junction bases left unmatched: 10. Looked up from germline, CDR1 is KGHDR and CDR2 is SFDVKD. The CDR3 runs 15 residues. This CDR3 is CATRTEDREDTEAFF. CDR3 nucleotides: TGTGCCACCAGAACCGAAGACAGGGAAGACACTGAAGCTTTCTTT.

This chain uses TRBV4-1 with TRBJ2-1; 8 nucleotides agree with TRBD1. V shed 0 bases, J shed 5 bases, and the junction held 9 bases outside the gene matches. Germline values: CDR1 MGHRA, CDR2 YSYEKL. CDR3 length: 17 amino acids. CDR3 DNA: TGCGCCAGCAGCCAAGATAGGAGGCAGGGGGCACACAATGAGCAGTTCTTC. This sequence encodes CASSQDRRQGAHNEQFF.

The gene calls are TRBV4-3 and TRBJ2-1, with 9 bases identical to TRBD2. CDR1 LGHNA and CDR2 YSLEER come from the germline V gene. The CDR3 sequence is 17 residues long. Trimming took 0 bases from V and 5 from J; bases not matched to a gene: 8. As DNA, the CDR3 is TGCGCCAGCAGCCAAGATTTTGGACTAGCGACCCACAATGAGCAGTTCTTC. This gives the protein CASSQDFGLATHNEQFF.

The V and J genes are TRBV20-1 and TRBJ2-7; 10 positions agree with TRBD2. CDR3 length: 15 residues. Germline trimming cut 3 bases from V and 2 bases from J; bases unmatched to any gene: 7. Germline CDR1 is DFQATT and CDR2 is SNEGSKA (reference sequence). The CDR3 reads CSASPLAGVAYEQYF. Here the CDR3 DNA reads TGCAGTGCTAGCCCCCTAGCGGGGGTGGCCTACGAGCAGTACTTC.

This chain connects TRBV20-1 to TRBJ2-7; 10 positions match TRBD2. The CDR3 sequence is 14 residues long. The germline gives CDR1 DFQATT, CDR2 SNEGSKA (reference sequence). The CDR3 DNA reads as TGCAGCGGGGCTAGCGGGAGTCCCTCCTACGAGCAGTACTTC. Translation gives CSGASGSPSYEQYF.

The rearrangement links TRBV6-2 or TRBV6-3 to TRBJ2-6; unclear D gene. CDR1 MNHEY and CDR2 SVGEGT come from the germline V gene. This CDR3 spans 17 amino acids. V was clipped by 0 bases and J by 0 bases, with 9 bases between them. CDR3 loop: CASSYSNPFSGANVLTF. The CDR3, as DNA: TGTGCCAGCAGTTACTCGAACCCTTTCTCTGGGGCCAACGTCCTGACTTTC.

CDR3 loop: CASSYGGALNTEAFF. The CDR3 nucleotides read TGTGCCAGCAGTTACGGTGGGGCACTGAACACTGAAGCTTTCTTT. This rearrangement joins TRBV6-5 to TRBJ1-1; perhaps TRBD1 as D (5 bases). This CDR3 spans 15 amino acids. The germline V and J ends were trimmed by 2 bases and 0 bases, with 10 bases remaining between them. Germline CDR1 and CDR2: MNHEY and SVGAGI.

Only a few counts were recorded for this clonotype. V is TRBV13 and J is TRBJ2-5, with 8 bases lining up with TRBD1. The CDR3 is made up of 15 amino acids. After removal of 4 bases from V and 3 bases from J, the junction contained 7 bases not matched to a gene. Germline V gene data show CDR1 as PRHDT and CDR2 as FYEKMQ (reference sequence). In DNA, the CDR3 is TGTGCCAGCAGCTACTTTGGGACAGGAGAAGAGACCCAGTACTTC. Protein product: CASSYFGTGEETQYF. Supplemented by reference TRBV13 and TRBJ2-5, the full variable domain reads AAGVIQSPRHLIKEKRETATLKCYPIPRHDTVYWYQQGPGQDPQFLISFYEKMQSDKGSIPDRFSAQQFSDYHSELNMSSLELGDSALYFCASSYFGTGEETQYFGPGTRLLVL.